This T cell receptor beta chain was captured in a study of glioma-infiltrating T cells after dendritic cell vaccination. Study as a whole: Monocyte-derived dendritic cells, cultured less than 9 days with IL-4 and GM-CSF, were pulsed with autologous tumor lysate.

The germline gives CDR1 SEHNR, CDR2 FQNEAQ (reference sequence). The germline V and J ends were trimmed by 1 base and 2 bases, with 9 bases remaining between them. The CDR3 is made up of 14 amino acids. The PCR used 60 V beta and 13 J beta primers. Only in-frame clones appear in the TCRdb table, and some are missing; sequencing was by immunoSEQ multiplex PCR. The profile shows 80,000 to 100,000 clones, 75% to 85% of them singletons. This clone came up a few times. The antigen is not known. Only patients with spare fresh-frozen tumor and over two years of follow-up were included. Study-wide results and limits: TCR clonality showed no direct relationship with survival.

This TCR came from a human donor with glioblastoma. V usage is TRBV7-9 and J usage is TRBJ2-7; D call uncertain. This sample comprised blood, obtained before dendritic cell vaccination. CDR3 residues: CASSLDFGAYEQYF. The CDR3 coding sequence is TGTGCCAGCAGCTTAGATTTCGGAGCCTACGAGCAGTACTTC.